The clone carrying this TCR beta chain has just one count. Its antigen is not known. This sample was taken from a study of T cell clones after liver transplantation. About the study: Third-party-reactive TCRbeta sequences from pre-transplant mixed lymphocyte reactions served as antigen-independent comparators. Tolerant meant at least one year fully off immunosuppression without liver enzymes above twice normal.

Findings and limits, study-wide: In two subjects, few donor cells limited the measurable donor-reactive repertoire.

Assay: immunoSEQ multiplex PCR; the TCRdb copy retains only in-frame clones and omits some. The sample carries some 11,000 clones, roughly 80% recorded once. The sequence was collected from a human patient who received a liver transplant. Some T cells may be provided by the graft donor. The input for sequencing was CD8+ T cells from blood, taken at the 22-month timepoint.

The chain's CDR3 is CASSHWTGGYNEQFF. As DNA, the CDR3 is TGTGCCAGCAGCCACTGGACAGGGGGCTACAATGAGCAGTTCTTC. This chain links TRBV9 with TRBJ2-1; 10 positions match TRBD1. Looked up from germline, CDR1 is SGDLS and CDR2 is YYNGEE. Trimming at V came to 4 bases and at J to 3 bases, leaving 4 bases not matched to a gene. The length of the CDR3 is 15 residues. Together with reference TRBV9 and TRBJ2-1, the CDR3 gives the full variable domain: DSGVTQTPKHLITATGQRVTLRCSPRSGDLSVYWYQQSLDQGLQFLIQYYNGEERAKGNILERFSAQQFPDLHSELNLSSLELGDSALYFCASSHWTGGYNEQFFGPGTRLTVL.